This T cell receptor (beta chain) was sequenced for a study of blood T cells in healthy people across ages. General observations from the study: With naive T cell percentage, TCR beta diversity showed a strong correlation.

A J-beta primer mix and a sample-barcoded 5' primer were used in a second PCR of about 7 to 12 cycles. TCRdb re-derived calls from the 5' RACE reads in MiXCR, one entry per CDR3 protein. The table lists approximately 1.5 million distinct CDR3 sequences, about 35% of them singletons. This clonotype has just a few counts. The antigen remains unidentified. V dropped 7 bases and J dropped 3; count of bases not matched to a gene: 9. The germline V gene encodes CDR1 MNHEY and CDR2 SVGAGI. The length of the CDR3 is 14 residues. The chain joins TRBV6-5 to TRBJ2-7, with TRBD1 identical over 7 bases. This sequence originates from a woman in her 30s in good health. Sequencing was performed on blood. In DNA, the CDR3 is TGTGCCAGCAAAAGACAGGGATTTGGCTACGAGCAGTACTTC. Translating gives CASKRQGFGYEQYF.